The clone carrying this T cell receptor beta chain has only one observation. Its specificity is unknown. The CDR3 has 15 residues. Trimming left V 3 bases short and J 3 bases short, with 15 bases between. Per germline, CDR1 MGHRA and CDR2 YSYEKL. Method: immunoSEQ multiplex PCR; TCRdb's copy keeps in-frame clones and lacks some. The table includes some 46,000 clones, approximately 90% detected once. This sample's time point: after dendritic cell vaccination, including at tumor progression/relapse. This specimen comes from a study of glioma-infiltrating T cells after dendritic cell vaccination. Study overall: Patients received three intradermal dendritic cell vaccine injections at biweekly intervals. Whole-study results and caveats: Higher TCR clonality did not directly relate to longer survival.

The sequences come from blood, collected after dendritic cell vaccination. The rearrangement joins TRBV4-1 to TRBJ2-7, with TRBD1 as a possible D gene (6 bases). The clonotype was recovered from a human donor with glioblastoma. The CDR3 reads CASSQYRDIGYEQYF. The CDR3 DNA reads TGCGCCAGCAGCCAGTACCGGGACATCGGCTACGAGCAGTACTTC.